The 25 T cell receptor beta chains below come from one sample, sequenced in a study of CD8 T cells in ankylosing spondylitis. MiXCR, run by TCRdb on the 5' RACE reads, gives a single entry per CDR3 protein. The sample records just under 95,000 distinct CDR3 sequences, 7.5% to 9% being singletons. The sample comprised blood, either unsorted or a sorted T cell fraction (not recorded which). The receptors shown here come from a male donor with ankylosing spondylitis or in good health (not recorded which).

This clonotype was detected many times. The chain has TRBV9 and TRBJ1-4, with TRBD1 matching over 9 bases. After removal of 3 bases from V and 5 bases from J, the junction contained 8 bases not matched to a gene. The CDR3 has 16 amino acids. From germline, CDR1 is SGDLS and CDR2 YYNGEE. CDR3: CASSGGPTGGNEKLFF. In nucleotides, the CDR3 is TGTGCCAGCAGCGGGGGACCGACAGGGGGGAATGAAAAACTGTTTTTT.

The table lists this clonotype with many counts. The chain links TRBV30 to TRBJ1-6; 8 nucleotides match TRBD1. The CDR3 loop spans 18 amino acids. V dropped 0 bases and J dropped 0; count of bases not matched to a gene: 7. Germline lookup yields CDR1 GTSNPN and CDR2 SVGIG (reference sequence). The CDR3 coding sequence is TGTGCCTGGAGTGTACGGACAGGGTCTTACTCCTATAATTCACCCCTCCACTTT. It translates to CAWSVRTGSYSYNSPLHF.

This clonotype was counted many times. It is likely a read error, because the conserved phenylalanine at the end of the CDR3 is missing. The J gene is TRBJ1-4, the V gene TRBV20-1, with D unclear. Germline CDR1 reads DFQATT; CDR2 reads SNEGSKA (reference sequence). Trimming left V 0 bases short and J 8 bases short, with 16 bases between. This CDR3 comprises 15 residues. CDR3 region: CSARDPGQAGEKLFS. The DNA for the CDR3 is TGCAGTGCTAGAGATCCTGGTCAAGCGGGAGAAAAACTGTTTTCT.

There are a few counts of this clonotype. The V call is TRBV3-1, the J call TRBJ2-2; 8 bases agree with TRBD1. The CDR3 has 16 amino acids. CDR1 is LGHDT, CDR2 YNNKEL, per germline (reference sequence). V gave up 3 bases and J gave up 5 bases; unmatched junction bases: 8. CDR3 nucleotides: TGTGCCAGCAGCCAGCCAGGGGGCGCGGGGACCGGGGAGCTGTTTTTT. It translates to CASSQPGGAGTGELFF.

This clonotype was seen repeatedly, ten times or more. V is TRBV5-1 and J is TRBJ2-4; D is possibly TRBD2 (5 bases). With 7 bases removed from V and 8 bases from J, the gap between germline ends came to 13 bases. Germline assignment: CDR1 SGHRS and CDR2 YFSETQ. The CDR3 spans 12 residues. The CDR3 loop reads CASAAEDDIQYF. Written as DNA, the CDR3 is TGCGCCAGCGCGGCGGAGGATGACATTCAGTACTTC.

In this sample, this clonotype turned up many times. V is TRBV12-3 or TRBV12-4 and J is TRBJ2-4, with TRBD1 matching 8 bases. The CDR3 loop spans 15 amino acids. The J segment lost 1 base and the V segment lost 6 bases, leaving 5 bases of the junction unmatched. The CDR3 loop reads CASRPTGAAKNIQYF. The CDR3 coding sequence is TGTGCCAGCAGGCCGACAGGGGCGGCCAAAAACATTCAGTACTTC.

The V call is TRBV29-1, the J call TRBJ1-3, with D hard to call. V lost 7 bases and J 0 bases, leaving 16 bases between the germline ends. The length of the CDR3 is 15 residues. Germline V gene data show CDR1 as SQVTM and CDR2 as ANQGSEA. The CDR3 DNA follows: TGCAGCGCTCTGTCCCCACCTAGCTCTGGAAACACCATATATTTT. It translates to CSALSPPSSGNTIYF.

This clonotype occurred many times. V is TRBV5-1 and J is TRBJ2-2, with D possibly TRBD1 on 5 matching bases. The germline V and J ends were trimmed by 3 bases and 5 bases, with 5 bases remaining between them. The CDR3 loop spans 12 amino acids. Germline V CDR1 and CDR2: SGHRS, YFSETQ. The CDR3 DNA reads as TGCGCCAGCAGCTGGACAACCGGGGAGCTGTTTTTT. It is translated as CASSWTTGELFF. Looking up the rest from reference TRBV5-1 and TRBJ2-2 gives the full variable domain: KAGVTQTPRYLIKTRGQQVTLSCSPISGHRSVSWYQQTPGQGLQFLFEYFSETQRNKGNFPGRFSGRQFSNSRSEMNVSTLELGDSALYLCASSWTTGELFFGEGSRLTVL.

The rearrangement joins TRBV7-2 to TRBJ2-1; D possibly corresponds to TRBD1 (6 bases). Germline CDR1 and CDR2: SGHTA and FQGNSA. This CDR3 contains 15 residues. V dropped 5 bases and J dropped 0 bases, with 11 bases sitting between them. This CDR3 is CASSPTGDSYNEQFF. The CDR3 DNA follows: TGTGCCAGCAGCCCGACAGGTGACTCCTACAATGAGCAGTTCTTC.

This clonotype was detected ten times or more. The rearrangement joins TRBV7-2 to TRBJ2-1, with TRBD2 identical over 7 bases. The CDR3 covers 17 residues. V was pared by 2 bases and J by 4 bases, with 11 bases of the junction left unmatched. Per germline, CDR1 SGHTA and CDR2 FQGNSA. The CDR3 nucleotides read TGTGCCAGCAGCTTAATTTTCGGGCGGGGGTTGTACAATGAGCAGTTCTTC. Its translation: CASSLIFGRGLYNEQFF.

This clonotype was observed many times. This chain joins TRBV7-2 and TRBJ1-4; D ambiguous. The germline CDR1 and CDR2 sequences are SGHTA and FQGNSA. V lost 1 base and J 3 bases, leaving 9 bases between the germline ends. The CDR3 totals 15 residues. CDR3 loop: CASSLETPSNEKLFF. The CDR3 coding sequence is TGTGCCAGCAGCTTAGAGACACCATCTAATGAAAAACTGTTTTTT. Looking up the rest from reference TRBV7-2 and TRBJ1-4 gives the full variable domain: GAGVSQSPSNKVTEKGKDVELRCDPISGHTALYWYRQSLGQGLEFLIYFQGNSAPDKSGLPSDRFSAERTGGSVSTLTIQRTQQEDSAVYLCASSLETPSNEKLFFGSGTQLSVL.

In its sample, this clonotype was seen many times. In DNA form, the CDR3 reads TGTGCCAGCAGTTACGGGGACAGGGGCCCTGAAAAACTGTTTTTT. Protein: CASSYGDRGPEKLFF. The genes are TRBV12-3 or TRBV12-4 and TRBJ1-4; 10 bases are a match to TRBD1. The V gene end was trimmed by 4 bases and the J gene end by 7 bases; junction bases not matched to a gene: 6. The CDR3 runs to 15 residues.

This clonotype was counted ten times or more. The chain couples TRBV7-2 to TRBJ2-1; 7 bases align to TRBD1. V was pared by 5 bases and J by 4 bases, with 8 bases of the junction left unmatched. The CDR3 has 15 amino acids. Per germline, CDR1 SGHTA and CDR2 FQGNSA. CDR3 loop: CASSPTGQQYNEQFF. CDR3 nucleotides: TGTGCCAGCAGCCCGACGGGACAGCAATACAATGAGCAGTTCTTC.

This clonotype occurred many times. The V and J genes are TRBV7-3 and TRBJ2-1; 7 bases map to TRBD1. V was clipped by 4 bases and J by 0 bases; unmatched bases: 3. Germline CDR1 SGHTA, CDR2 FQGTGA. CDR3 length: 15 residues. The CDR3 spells CASSSTGDSYNEQFF. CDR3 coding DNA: TGTGCCAGCAGCTCTACAGGGGACTCCTACAATGAGCAGTTCTTC.

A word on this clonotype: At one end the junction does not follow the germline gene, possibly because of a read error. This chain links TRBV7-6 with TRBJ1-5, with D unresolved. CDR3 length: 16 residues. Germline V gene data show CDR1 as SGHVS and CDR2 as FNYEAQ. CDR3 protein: CASSPRKRTELQPQHF. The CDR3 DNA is TGTGCTAGCAGCCCCCGAAAAAGGACGGAGCTCCAGCCCCAGCATTTT.

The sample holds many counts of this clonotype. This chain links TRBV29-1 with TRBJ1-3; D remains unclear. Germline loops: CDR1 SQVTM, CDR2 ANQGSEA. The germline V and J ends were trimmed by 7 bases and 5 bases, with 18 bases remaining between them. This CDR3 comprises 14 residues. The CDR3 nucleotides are TGCAGCGCCGCCGGGCCTCAAGGCAGAAACACCATATATTTT. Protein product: CSAAGPQGRNTIYF.

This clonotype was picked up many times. The CDR3, as DNA: TGCAGTGTCTCAAGCGGGGGGGATCTCACAGATACGCAGTATTTT. The encoded protein is CSVSSGGDLTDTQYF. The genes are TRBV20-1 and TRBJ2-3, with 10 bases fitting TRBD2. The CDR3 is made up of 15 amino acids. Germline CDR1 DFQATT, CDR2 SNEGSKA (reference sequence). V shed 7 bases and J 2 bases; nucleotides not matched to a gene: 9.

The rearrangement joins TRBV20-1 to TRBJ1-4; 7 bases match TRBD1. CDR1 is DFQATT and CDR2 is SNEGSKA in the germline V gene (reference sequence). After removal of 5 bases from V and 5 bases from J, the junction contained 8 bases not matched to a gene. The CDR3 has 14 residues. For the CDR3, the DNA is TGCAGTGCTGAGGGGGCGCCGGGAAATGAAAAACTGTTTTTT. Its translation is CSAEGAPGNEKLFF.

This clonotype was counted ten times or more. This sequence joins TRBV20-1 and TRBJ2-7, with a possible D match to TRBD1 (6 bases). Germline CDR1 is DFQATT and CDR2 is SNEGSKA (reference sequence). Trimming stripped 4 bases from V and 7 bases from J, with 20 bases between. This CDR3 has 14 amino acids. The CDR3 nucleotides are TGCAGTGCTATAACCCGGGACACCCCTAGGGAGCAGTACTTC. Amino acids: CSAITRDTPREQYF.

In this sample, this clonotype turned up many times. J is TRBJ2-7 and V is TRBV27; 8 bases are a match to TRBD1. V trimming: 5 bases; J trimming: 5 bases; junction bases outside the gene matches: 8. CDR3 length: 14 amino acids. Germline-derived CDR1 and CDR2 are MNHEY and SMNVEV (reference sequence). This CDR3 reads CASSPTGGIDEQYF. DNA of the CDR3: TGTGCCAGCAGTCCCACAGGGGGAATCGACGAGCAGTACTTC.

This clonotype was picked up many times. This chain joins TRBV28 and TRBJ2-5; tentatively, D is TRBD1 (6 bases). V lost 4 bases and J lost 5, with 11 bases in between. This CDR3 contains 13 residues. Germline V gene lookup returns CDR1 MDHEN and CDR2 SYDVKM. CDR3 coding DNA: TGTGCCAGCAGTTCACAGGGTGGGGAGACCCAGTACTTC. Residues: CASSSQGGETQYF. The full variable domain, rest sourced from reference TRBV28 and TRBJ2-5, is DVKVTQSSRYLVKRTGEKVFLECVQDMDHENMFWYRQDPGLGLRLIYFSYDVKMKEKGDIPEGYSVSREKKERFSLILESASTNQTSMYLCASSSQGGETQYFGPGTRLLVL.

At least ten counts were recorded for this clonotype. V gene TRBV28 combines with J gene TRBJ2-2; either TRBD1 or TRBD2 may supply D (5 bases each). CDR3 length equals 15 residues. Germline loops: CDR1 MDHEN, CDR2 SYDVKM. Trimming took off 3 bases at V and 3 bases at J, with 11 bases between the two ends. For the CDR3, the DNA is TGTGCCAGCAGTTTCTTACAGGAGGACACCGGGGAGCTGTTTTTT. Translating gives CASSFLQEDTGELFF.

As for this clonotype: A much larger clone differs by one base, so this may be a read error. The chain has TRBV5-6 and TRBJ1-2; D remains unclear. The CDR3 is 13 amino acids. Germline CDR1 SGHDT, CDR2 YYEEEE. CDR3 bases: TGTGCCAGCAGCTTGGGGGATGGCTATGACTACACCTTC. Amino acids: CASSLGDGYDYTF. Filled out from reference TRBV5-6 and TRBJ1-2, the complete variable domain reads DAGVTQSPTHLIKTRGQQVTLRCSPKSGHDTVSWYQQALGQGPQFIFQYYEEEERQRGNFPDRFSGHQFPNYSSELNVNALLLGDSALYLCASSLGDGYDYTFGSGTRLTVV.

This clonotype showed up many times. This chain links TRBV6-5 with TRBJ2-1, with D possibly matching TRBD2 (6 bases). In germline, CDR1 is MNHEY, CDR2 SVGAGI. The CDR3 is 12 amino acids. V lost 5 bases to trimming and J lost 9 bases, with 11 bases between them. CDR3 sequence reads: CASSRRLGEQFF. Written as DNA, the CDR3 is TGTGCCAGCAGTCGCAGACTAGGTGAGCAGTTCTTC.

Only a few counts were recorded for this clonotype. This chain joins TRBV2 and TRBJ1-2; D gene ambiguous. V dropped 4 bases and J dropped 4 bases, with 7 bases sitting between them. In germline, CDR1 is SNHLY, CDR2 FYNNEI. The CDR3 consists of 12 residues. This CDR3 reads CASSGYTYGYTF. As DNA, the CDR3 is TGTGCCAGCAGTGGGTACACCTATGGCTACACCTTC.